The 21 T cell receptor beta chains given below trace back to one sample, sequenced in a study of Ad26.COV2.S vaccination and SARS-CoV-2 variants (dated by TCRdb to the early 2020s). In the paper's terms, the treatment or condition label means: about 20 received Ad26.COV2.S at low or high dose, single or two shots; about 5 received placebo; per-sample allocation not given. For vaccine and placebo recipients, repertoires were sequenced using samples collected on day 63 after the first injection. Library preparation was by the immunoSEQ multiplex PCR assay. TCRdb re-hosts the immuneACCESS table, in-frame sequences only. Its copies lack some clones; in the studies checked, an unresolved V gene accounts for under half of them, and the cause for the rest is not known. For this sample the table gives some 320,000 clones, of which around four fifths were detected only once. Jointly, the top ten make up 2.1% of the sample.

Specimen: peripheral blood, collected in a trial of Ad26.COV2.S vaccine versus placebo. These receptors came from a person between 18 and 60 years old who received the Ad26.COV2.S COVID-19 vaccine or a placebo.

The table lists this clone with a few counts. The genes are TRBV2 and TRBJ2-7; D is possibly TRBD1 (6 bases). The CDR3 totals 12 residues. V was trimmed by 6 bases and J by 6 bases, leaving 12 bases between them. CDR1 SNHLY and CDR2 FYNNEI come from the germline V gene. The CDR3 reads CASRTGPGEQYF. Here the CDR3 DNA reads TGTGCCAGCAGGACAGGTCCTGGCGAGCAGTACTTC.

The V call is TRBV6-5, the J call TRBJ2-5, with 9 bases fitting TRBD1. This CDR3 has 13 amino acids. Germline CDR1 and CDR2: MNHEY and SVGAGI. V shed 8 bases and J 3 bases; nucleotides not matched to a gene: 4. In DNA, the CDR3 is TGTGCCAGCGGAAGGGACAGGGAAGAGACCCAGTACTTC. Translation: CASGRDREETQYF.

In this sample, this clone turned up a few times. The CDR3 reads CASSQTGNSGNTIYF. CDR3 nucleotides: TGTGCCAGCAGCCAAACAGGGAACTCTGGAAACACCATATATTTT. The V and J genes are TRBV9 and TRBJ1-3; the D gene is possibly TRBD1 (6 bases). This CDR3 is built from 15 residues. The germline V gene has CDR1 SGDLS and CDR2 YYNGEE. Deletions cut 4 bases from V and 0 bases from J, with 11 bases between.

The chain combines TRBV28 with TRBJ2-7; 8 bases match TRBD1. V dropped 4 bases and J dropped 7; count of bases not matched to a gene: 12. From germline, CDR1 is MDHEN and CDR2 SYDVKM. This CDR3 has 15 residues. CDR3 coding DNA: TGTGCCAGCAGTTACCTCGCGACAGGGGCGAGGGAGCAGTACTTC. This codes for CASSYLATGAREQYF.

This clone appeared a single time. The chain employs TRBV10-1 and TRBJ1-1, with D perhaps matching TRBD1 (5 bases). The CDR3 is 14 residues long. With 8 bases removed from V and 4 bases from J, the gap between germline ends came to 17 bases. Germline V gene lookup returns CDR1 WNHNN and CDR2 SYGVQD (reference sequence). CDR3 DNA sequence: TGCGCCAGCGCCGCGGGGGGGAGTGGCACTGAAGCTTTCTTT. Translation: CASAAGGSGTEAFF.

The V call is TRBV2, the J call TRBJ2-6; D is perhaps TRBD1 (8 bases). Per the germline V gene, CDR1 is SNHLY and CDR2 is FYNNEI. The CDR3 contains 14 residues. With 4 bases removed from V and 9 bases from J, the gap between germline ends came to 13 bases. CDR3 DNA sequence: TGTGCCAGCAGTGGGGAGGGGACAGGCAACGTCCTGACTTTC. Residues: CASSGEGTGNVLTF.

The rearrangement joins TRBV7-2 to TRBJ2-7, with D perhaps TRBD1 (6 bases). This CDR3 has 13 residues. Germline CDR1 and CDR2: SGHTA and FQGNSA. The V gene lost 1 base and the J gene lost 6 bases, with 10 bases spanning the gap. CDR3 in DNA: TGTGCCAGCAGCTTAGGGACAGTGGTCGAGCAGTACTTC. This codes for CASSLGTVVEQYF.

Regarding this clone: The identical CDR3 is also encoded by other nucleotide sequences in the sample. The CDR3 bases are TGTGCCAGCAGCGGGGTGGATACGCAGTATTTT. Residues: CASSGVDTQYF. The chain couples TRBV2 to TRBJ2-3, with TRBD2 as a possible D gene (5 bases). The germline gives CDR1 SNHLY, CDR2 FYNNEI. This CDR3 comprises 11 residues. V dropped 6 bases and J dropped 6 bases, with 7 bases sitting between them.

The chain is built from TRBV5-1 and TRBJ2-5; either TRBD1 or TRBD2 may supply D (5 bases each). Trimming left V 4 bases short and J 2 bases short, with 15 bases between. Per germline, CDR1 SGHRS and CDR2 YFSETQ. The CDR3 spans 15 residues. CDR3 residues: CASSVYPGPQETQYF. CDR3 coding DNA: TGCGCCAGCAGCGTCTATCCGGGGCCGCAAGAGACCCAGTACTTC. Full variable domain (remainder filled in from reference TRBV5-1 and TRBJ2-5): KAGVTQTPRYLIKTRGQQVTLSCSPISGHRSVSWYQQTPGQGLQFLFEYFSETQRNKGNFPGRFSGRQFSNSRSEMNVSTLELGDSALYLCASSVYPGPQETQYFGPGTRLLVL.

CDR3 loop: CAWSRRVSGGAHYEQYF. DNA of the CDR3: TGTGCCTGGAGTCGACGAGTTAGCGGGGGGGCCCACTACGAGCAGTACTTC. The V gene is TRBV30, the J gene TRBJ2-7; 11 nucleotides line up with TRBD2. Germline CDR1 is GTSNPN and CDR2 is SVGIG (reference sequence). The CDR3 has 17 residues. The V gene end was trimmed by 2 bases and the J gene end by 3 bases; junction bases not matched to a gene: 12.

V usage is TRBV30 and J usage is TRBJ1-5; D unresolved. Trimming pared 0 bases from V and 7 bases from J, leaving 10 bases between. In germline, CDR1 is GTSNPN, CDR2 SVGIG (reference sequence). The CDR3 length is 13 residues. CDR3 bases: TGTGCCTGGAGTGTGGACGGCGGGCAGCCCCAGCATTTT. Encoded protein: CAWSVDGGQPQHF.

In this sample, this clone turned up once. V is TRBV5-1 and J is TRBJ2-2, with D possibly matching TRBD2 (5 bases). Germline CDR1 reads SGHRS; CDR2 reads YFSETQ. Trimming shortened V by 0 bases and J by 3 bases, and 12 bases separated the two germline ends. This CDR3 region has 16 residues. The CDR3 DNA follows: TGCGCCAGCAGCTTGGCACCGCGGGCCGACACCGGGGAGCTGTTTTTT. Its translation is CASSLAPRADTGELFF.

The V call is TRBV5-1, the J call TRBJ2-7; unclear D gene. Germline CDR1 and CDR2: SGHRS and YFSETQ. The CDR3 covers 16 residues. Trimming cost V 0 bases and J 0 bases, with 13 bases left between them. The CDR3 DNA is TGCGCCAGCAGCTTGGTTCTGGGTGGTAGCTCCTACGAGCAGTACTTC. Its translation: CASSLVLGGSSYEQYF. The whole variable domain, remainder taken from reference TRBV5-1 and TRBJ2-7, is KAGVTQTPRYLIKTRGQQVTLSCSPISGHRSVSWYQQTPGQGLQFLFEYFSETQRNKGNFPGRFSGRQFSNSRSEMNVSTLELGDSALYLCASSLVLGGSSYEQYFGPGTRLTVT.

V usage is TRBV28 and J usage is TRBJ1-5, with D uncertain. There are 16 residues in the CDR3. V gave up 8 bases and J gave up 3 bases, with 20 bases separating them. Germline V gene sequence: CDR1 MDHEN, CDR2 SYDVKM. The CDR3 bases are TGTGCCAGCTCCTTATTTGACACCAACATCAATCAGCCCCAGCATTTT. Residues: CASSLFDTNINQPQHF. Full variable domain (missing parts from reference TRBV28 and TRBJ1-5): DVKVTQSSRYLVKRTGEKVFLECVQDMDHENMFWYRQDPGLGLRLIYFSYDVKMKEKGDIPEGYSVSREKKERFSLILESASTNQTSMYLCASSLFDTNINQPQHFGDGTRLSIL.

This clone showed up just once. The chain recombines TRBV5-4 with TRBJ2-3, with 8 bases lining up with TRBD2. The junction had 4 bases not matched to a gene; V was cut back by 0 bases and J by 1 base. Looked up from germline, CDR1 is SGHNT and CDR2 is YYREEE (reference sequence). The CDR3 sequence is 16 residues long. In nucleotides, the CDR3 is TGTGCCAGCAGCTTGGTCGGGAGGGCAGGCACAGATACGCAGTATTTT. It is translated as CASSLVGRAGTDTQYF.

The rearrangement links TRBV4-1 to TRBJ2-7, with D hard to call. Germline CDR1 reads MGHRA; CDR2 reads YSYEKL. The V and J ends lost 4 bases and 5 bases respectively, with 15 bases between them. The CDR3 is 14 residues long. CDR3 residues: CASSLRISNHEQYF. CDR3 nucleotide sequence: TGCGCCAGCAGCCTTCGGATCTCTAACCACGAGCAGTACTTC.

This chain links TRBV19 with TRBJ1-4, with D hard to call. Between the trimmed V and J ends, which lost 3 bases and 0 bases, there was a span of 5 bases. The CDR3 has 14 amino acids. CDR1 is LNHDA, CDR2 SQIVND, per germline (reference sequence). The CDR3 sequence: CASSIGATNEKLFF. The CDR3 DNA follows: TGTGCCAGTAGTATCGGAGCAACTAATGAAAAACTGTTTTTT.

This chain joins TRBV19 and TRBJ2-7; a weak D match, TRBD2 (6 bases). Trimming pared 4 bases from V and 4 bases from J, leaving 14 bases between. The V gene's germline CDR1 is LNHDA and CDR2 SQIVND (reference sequence). This CDR3 contains 14 residues. The CDR3: CASSREAALYEQYF. CDR3 sequence (DNA): TGTGCCAGTAGTAGGGAGGCGGCTCTATACGAGCAGTACTTC.

The chain is built from TRBV6-5 and TRBJ2-5, with 8 bases identical to TRBD2. V shed 4 bases and J 4 bases; nucleotides not matched to a gene: 8. The CDR3 has 15 residues. The germline gives CDR1 MNHEY, CDR2 SVGAGI. The CDR3 sequence is CASSSSGSGGETQYF. The CDR3 DNA is TGTGCCAGCAGTTCGTCTGGGAGCGGGGGAGAGACCCAGTACTTC.

This clone was detected only a few times. The gene calls are TRBV2 and TRBJ2-7; tentative D call: TRBD2 (5 bases). The CDR3 covers 15 residues. Germline assignment: CDR1 SNHLY and CDR2 FYNNEI. V was pared by 3 bases and J by 5 bases, with 17 bases between. For the CDR3, the DNA is TGTGCCAGCAGTGACGGCGGGTTTAGCGTCGACGAGCAGTACTTC. Amino acid sequence: CASSDGGFSVDEQYF.

This clone occurred a few times. The rearrangement joins TRBV30 to TRBJ2-6, with 9 bases matching TRBD1. Germline V gene data show CDR1 as GTSNPN and CDR2 as SVGIG (reference sequence). The CDR3 spans 16 residues. J was trimmed by 0 bases and V by 4 bases; bases with no gene match: 4. CDR3 DNA sequence: TGTGCCTGGAATCGGGACAGGGCCTCTGGGGCCAACGTCCTGACTTTC. Translated, it gives CAWNRDRASGANVLTF. Full variable domain (missing parts from reference TRBV30 and TRBJ2-6): SQTIHQWPATLVQPVGSPLSLECTVEGTSNPNLYWYRQAAGRGLQLLFYSVGIGQISSEVPQNLSASRPQDRQFILSSKKLLLSDSGFYLCAWNRDRASGANVLTFGAGSRLTVL.